The sequence of this T cell receptor beta chain was determined in a study of vaccination effects on CD4 cells after COVID-19. In germline, CDR1 is SGHTA, CDR2 FQGNSA. The CDR3 consists of 13 residues. V was cut by 1 base and J by 4 bases, with 7 bases left in between. This clone was observed a single time. No antigen is known for it. Using viral peptide pools, the ViraFEST assay grew out antigen-specific CD4+ T cells prior to sequencing. Upon completion of about 10 days in culture, CD4+ T cells were isolated. PCR showed that the person got SARS-CoV-2 infection at some point between March and December 2020. A pool of HIV-1 Nef peptides formed the negative control culture. IL-2 medium took the place of half the medium on both days 3 and 7. Profiling relied on immunoSEQ multiplex PCR, and the TCRdb table lists in-frame clones only, not all of them. The sample shows 60,000 to 75,000 clones, roughly 73% of them seen only once.

The source was CD4+ T cells from PBMCs cultured with HIV peptides, collected before COVID-19 vaccination. Described subset: HIV-1 Nef peptide pool negative control/reference culture. V is TRBV7-2 and J is TRBJ1-1; D uncertain. This TCR came from a human donor who had a prior SARS-CoV-2 infection. The CDR3 region is CASSLVIGTEAFF. CDR3 coding DNA: TGTGCCAGCAGCTTAGTTATAGGCACTGAAGCTTTCTTT.